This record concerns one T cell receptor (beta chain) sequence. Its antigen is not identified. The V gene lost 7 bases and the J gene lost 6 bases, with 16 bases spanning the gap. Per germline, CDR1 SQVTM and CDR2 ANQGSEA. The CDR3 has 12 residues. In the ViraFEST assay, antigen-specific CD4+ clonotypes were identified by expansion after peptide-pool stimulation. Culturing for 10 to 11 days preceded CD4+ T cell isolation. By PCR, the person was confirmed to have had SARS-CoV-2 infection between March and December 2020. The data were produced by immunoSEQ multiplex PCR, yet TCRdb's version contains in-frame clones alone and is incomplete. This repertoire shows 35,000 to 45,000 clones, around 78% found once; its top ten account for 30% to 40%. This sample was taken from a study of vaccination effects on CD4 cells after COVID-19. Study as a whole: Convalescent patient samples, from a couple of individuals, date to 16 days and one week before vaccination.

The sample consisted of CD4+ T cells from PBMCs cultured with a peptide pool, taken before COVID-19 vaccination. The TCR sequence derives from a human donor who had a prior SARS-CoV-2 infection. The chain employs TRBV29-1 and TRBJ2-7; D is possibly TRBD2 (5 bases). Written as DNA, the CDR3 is TGCAGCGCCAGAGGTCCCACTAGCGAGCAGTACTTC. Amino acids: CSARGPTSEQYF.